The 7 T cell receptor beta chains given below trace back to one sample, sequenced in a study of blood T cell repertoires in COVID-19. Data came from immunoSEQ multiplex PCR; TCRdb stores just in-frame clones and leaves some out. In the table there are 35,000 to 40,000 clones, around three quarters of which are singletons. The sequencing input was peripheral blood. All receptors come from a man older than 75 with active or convalescent COVID-19.

The rearrangement links TRBV9 to TRBJ2-3; 7 nucleotides agree with TRBD2. The CDR3 has 14 amino acids. The junction had 10 bases not matched to a gene; V was cut back by 8 bases and J by 4 bases. Germline CDR1 and CDR2: SGDLS and YYNGEE. CDR3 nucleotide sequence: TGTGCCAGTGAGTCGACTAGCAGCCCAGATACGCAGTATTTT. This encodes CASESTSSPDTQYF.

The chain joins TRBV19 to TRBJ2-2, with D unclear. The CDR3 runs to 13 residues. V lost 1 base, J lost 6 bases, and 6 bases lay in between. CDR1 and CDR2 from the germline V gene are LNHDA and SQIVND (reference sequence). The CDR3 reads CASSIVAPGELFF. Here the CDR3 DNA reads TGTGCCAGTAGTATAGTGGCCCCCGGGGAGCTGTTTTTT.

In its sample, this clone was seen once. The chain is built from TRBV5-1 and TRBJ2-3; the match to TRBD2 covers 14 bases. Germline CDR1 reads SGHRS; CDR2 reads YFSETQ. V gave up 3 bases and J gave up 4 bases; unmatched junction bases: 7. The CDR3 is made up of 17 amino acids. For the CDR3, the DNA is TGCGCCAGCAGCTCTCCGGGACTAGCGGGAGTCGCAGATACGCAGTATTTT. The encoded protein is CASSSPGLAGVADTQYF.

V gene TRBV6-5 combines with J gene TRBJ2-3; 8 bases are a match to TRBD1. The CDR3 contains 14 residues. V shed 7 bases, J shed 4 bases, and the junction held 7 bases outside the gene matches. Germline V lookup: CDR1 MNHEY, CDR2 SVGAGI. As DNA, the CDR3 is TGTGCCAGCATGCGTGACAGGGGATCAGATACGCAGTATTTT. This gives the protein CASMRDRGSDTQYF.

The chain joins TRBV6-5 to TRBJ2-1; D ambiguous. Per germline, CDR1 MNHEY and CDR2 SVGAGI. The V end was cut by 2 bases, the J end by 5 bases, with 4 bases between. This CDR3 region has 12 residues. CDR3 in DNA: TGTGCCAGCAGTTACCAAAACAATGAGCAGTTCTTC. Protein: CASSYQNNEQFF.

This clone was observed a handful of times. The chain joins TRBV19 to TRBJ2-2; 8 positions agree with TRBD2. This CDR3 has 16 amino acids. Trimming cost V 0 bases and J 4 bases; bases outside gene matches: 4. Germline V gives CDR1 LNHDA, CDR2 SQIVND (reference sequence). In nucleotides, the CDR3 is TGTGCCAGTAGTATAGAGGGCGGGAGGAGCACCGGGGAGCTGTTTTTT. This codes for CASSIEGGRSTGELFF.

This chain connects TRBV19 to TRBJ2-5; 9 nucleotides agree with TRBD1. Looked up from germline, CDR1 is LNHDA and CDR2 is SQIVND (reference sequence). The CDR3 consists of 15 residues. The V gene end was trimmed by 4 bases and the J gene end by 5 bases; junction bases not matched to a gene: 8. CDR3 nucleotides: TGTGCCAGTAGTAACATACAGGGGGCGCGGGAGACCCAGTACTTC. This encodes CASSNIQGARETQYF.